The next 31 T cell receptor beta chains were all read from a single sample in a study of human T cells and chemical hapten exposure. TCRdb re-derived calls from the RACE reads in MiXCR, one entry per CDR3 protein. The data hold some 330,000 distinct CDR3 sequences, with 5.5% observed a single time. As for time point: pre-sensitization, week 0. Treatment here: therapeutic diphenylcyclopropenone sensitization with weekly scalp DPC. Here the sequenced sample was whole blood, taken in connection with sensitization to the hapten diphenylcyclopropenone (DPC). The receptors were gathered from a woman between 18 and 30 years old with alopecia areata. Some clones in this sample may be carry-over from other donors' samples.

This clonotype was observed many times. V and J are TRBV6-5 and TRBJ1-2; D perhaps matches TRBD1 (5 bases). The CDR3 is 14 residues long. The germline CDR1 and CDR2 sequences are MNHEY and SVGAGI. Between the trimmed V and J ends, which lost 3 bases and 5 bases, there was a span of 13 bases. The CDR3 region is CASSYHPTVYGYTF. The CDR3 bases are TGTGCCAGCAGTTATCACCCGACAGTATATGGCTACACCTTC.

The genes are TRBV6-5 and TRBJ1-6; 8 bases agree with TRBD1. Germline CDR1 is MNHEY and CDR2 is SVGAGI. The CDR3 runs to 16 residues. Germline trimming cut 4 bases from V and 10 bases from J; bases unmatched to any gene: 12. CDR3 sequence: CASSFRQGAPGSPLHF. The CDR3 nucleotides are TGTGCCAGCAGTTTCAGGCAGGGGGCCCCGGGGTCACCCCTCCACTTT.

This clonotype was seen ten or more times. The rearrangement joins TRBV6-5 to TRBJ1-1; D gene ambiguous. The V gene lost 0 bases and the J gene lost 7 bases, with 9 bases spanning the gap. CDR3 length: 13 amino acids. Germline CDR1 is MNHEY and CDR2 is SVGAGI. The CDR3 DNA is TGTGCCAGCAGTTACTCCCGGACTGGTGAAGCTTTCTTT. It yields the protein CASSYSRTGEAFF.

This chain joins TRBV7-2 and TRBJ2-2; 10 bases are shared with TRBD2. The germline CDR1 and CDR2 sequences are SGHTA and FQGNSA. With 6 bases clipped from V and 5 bases from J, the junction kept 6 bases outside the gene matches. The CDR3 totals 15 residues. CDR3 amino acids: CASRIAGGRTGELFF. CDR3 DNA: TGTGCCAGCAGGATAGCGGGGGGCAGGACCGGGGAGCTGTTTTTT.

This clonotype was seen at least ten times. The chain joins TRBV15 to TRBJ1-6; 10 bases align to TRBD1. Germline V gene sequence: CDR1 LNHNV, CDR2 YYDKDF (reference sequence). V shed 9 bases and J 4 bases; nucleotides not matched to a gene: 3. The CDR3 loop spans 14 amino acids. The CDR3 sequence is CATRDRGYNSPLHF. The CDR3, as DNA: TGTGCCACTCGGGACAGGGGTTATAATTCACCCCTCCACTTT.

This clonotype was seen only once. This chain joins TRBV5-6 and TRBJ1-4; 9 nucleotides line up with TRBD1. CDR1 is SGHDT, CDR2 YYEEEE, per germline. CDR3 length: 16 residues. With 4 bases clipped from V and 8 bases from J, the junction kept 12 bases outside the gene matches. CDR3 sequence: CASSRGRDRVREKLFF. CDR3 DNA: TGTGCCAGCAGCAGGGGCCGGGACAGGGTGCGGGAAAAACTGTTTTTT.

This clonotype was detected a few times. This chain joins TRBV6-5 and TRBJ2-7, with D tentatively TRBD2 (6 bases). Germline loops: CDR1 MNHEY, CDR2 SVGAGI. V was cut by 6 bases and J by 2 bases, with 17 bases left in between. This CDR3 contains 15 residues. CDR3 region: CASSTLSGRAYEQYF. The DNA for the CDR3 is TGTGCCAGCAGCACTCTTAGCGGAAGAGCCTACGAGCAGTACTTC.

The chain is built from TRBV3-1 and TRBJ1-6; 7 bases match TRBD1. J was trimmed by 4 bases and V by 11 bases; bases with no gene match: 8. The germline gives CDR1 LGHDT, CDR2 YNNKEL (reference sequence). The CDR3 has 14 residues. CDR3 in amino acids: CASQTGTYNSPLHF. CDR3 in DNA: TGTGCCTCACAGACAGGGACATATAATTCACCCCTCCACTTT.

At least ten counts were recorded for this clonotype. The chain recombines TRBV12-3 or TRBV12-4 with TRBJ2-3; 14 bases are a match to TRBD2. The CDR3 length is 16 residues. V was clipped by 6 bases and J by 4 bases; unmatched bases: 6. CDR3 nucleotides: TGTGCCAGCAGCGGTGGACTAGCGGGGGGTCCAGATACGCAGTATTTT. As protein: CASSGGLAGGPDTQYF.

This clonotype appeared a few times. V usage is TRBV10-3 and J usage is TRBJ2-7; the D gene is possibly TRBD2 (5 bases). The CDR3 spans 16 residues. CDR1 and CDR2 (germline): ENHRY, SYGVKD. Trimming cost V 8 bases and J 1 base, with 21 bases left between them. The CDR3 bases are TGTGCCATCGCCCTTGGAGGTTATTTTGCATCCTACGAGCAGTACTTC. It codes for CAIALGGYFASYEQYF.

The table lists this clonotype with a few counts. V usage is TRBV7-9 and J usage is TRBJ1-3; D gene unclear. The CDR3 spans 14 residues. The germline CDR1 and CDR2 sequences are SEHNR and FQNEAQ (reference sequence). The ends were cut back, 4 bases at V and 0 bases at J, with 7 bases in the middle. The CDR3 is CASSYTSSGNTIYF. DNA for the CDR3: TGTGCCAGCAGCTACACGAGCTCTGGAAACACCATATATTTT.

The table lists this clonotype with many counts. The rearrangement uses TRBV20-1 and TRBJ2-3; 7 bases line up with TRBD2. The CDR3 runs to 16 residues. The germline V gene has CDR1 DFQATT and CDR2 SNEGSKA (reference sequence). V was clipped by 0 bases and J by 2 bases; unmatched bases: 8. For the CDR3, the DNA is TGCAGTGCTAGAGATAGGACTAGGGGCTTCACAGATACGCAGTATTTT. Translation gives CSARDRTRGFTDTQYF.

Only a few counts were recorded for this clonotype. CDR3 protein: CASSLGTGIAYEQYF. The CDR3 DNA reads TGTGCCAGCAGTTTAGGAACAGGGATCGCCTACGAGCAGTACTTC. The chain combines TRBV6-5 with TRBJ2-7; D may be TRBD1 (6 bases). Germline V CDR1 and CDR2: MNHEY, SVGAGI. Trimming stripped 4 bases from V and 2 bases from J, with 15 bases between. This CDR3 has 15 amino acids.

Many counts were recorded for this clonotype. This rearrangement joins TRBV6-2 or TRBV6-3 to TRBJ2-5; 9 bases match TRBD1. The CDR3 extends over 17 amino acids. The V segment lost 5 bases and the J segment 2 bases; nucleotides outside the gene matches: 12. Per germline, CDR1 MNHEY and CDR2 SVGEGT. Here the CDR3 DNA reads TGTGCCAGCAGTCCCCGCCCGGGACAGGGCCCACAAGAGACCCAGTACTTC. Translation gives CASSPRPGQGPQETQYF.

V gene TRBV3-1 combines with J gene TRBJ1-1, with 8 bases fitting TRBD1. V dropped 1 base and J dropped 7; count of bases not matched to a gene: 8. Germline V lookup: CDR1 LGHDT, CDR2 YNNKEL (reference sequence). The CDR3 runs 15 residues. The CDR3, as DNA: TGTGCCAGCAGCCAAGGCGGACAGGGTGAAGGTGAAGCTTTCTTT. Its translation is CASSQGGQGEGEAFF. Full variable domain (outside the CDR3, taken from reference TRBV3-1 and TRBJ1-1): DTAVSQTPKYLVTQMGNDKSIKCEQNLGHDTMYWYKQDSKKFLKIMFSYNNKELIINETVPNRFSPKSPDKAHLNLHINSLELGDSAVYFCASSQGGQGEGEAFFGQGTRLTVV.

The gene calls are TRBV7-2 and TRBJ2-1; the D is unclear. The germline V and J ends were trimmed by 5 bases and 4 bases, with 12 bases remaining between them. The CDR3 is made up of 14 amino acids. From germline, CDR1 is SGHTA and CDR2 FQGNSA. In nucleotides, the CDR3 is TGTGCCAGCAGCCCACCAGGAAAGTACAATGAGCAGTTCTTC. Amino acids: CASSPPGKYNEQFF.

This rearrangement joins TRBV2 to TRBJ2-3; possibly TRBD2 for D (6 bases). The CDR3 is made up of 12 amino acids. Germline V gives CDR1 SNHLY, CDR2 FYNNEI. V dropped 11 bases and J dropped 4 bases, with 13 bases sitting between them. The CDR3 sequence is CAVRASADTQYF. The CDR3 region has the DNA TGTGCCGTCAGGGCTAGCGCAGATACGCAGTATTTT.

This clonotype appeared many times. V and J are TRBV9 and TRBJ1-6, with 7 bases identical to TRBD1. CDR3 length: 15 residues. Germline CDR1 SGDLS, CDR2 YYNGEE. V lost 3 bases and J lost 9; bases outside the gene matches: 9. The CDR3 DNA reads TGTGCCAGCAGCGAGGAGGACAGGACTTCTTCACCCCTCCACTTT. Translation gives CASSEEDRTSSPLHF.

This clonotype was detected only a few times. This chain uses TRBV29-1 with TRBJ2-7; tentatively, D is TRBD1 (6 bases). Germline-derived CDR1 and CDR2 are SQVTM and ANQGSEA. CDR3 length: 15 amino acids. Trimming left V 0 bases short and J 3 bases short, with 15 bases between. CDR3 amino acids: CSVEEWAGVSYEQYF. DNA for the CDR3: TGCAGCGTTGAAGAATGGGCAGGGGTGAGCTACGAGCAGTACTTC.

The genes are TRBV7-9 and TRBJ1-4, with a weak D call TRBD1 (6 bases). This CDR3 is built from 14 residues. Between the trimmed V and J ends, which lost 2 bases and 8 bases, there was a span of 12 bases. The germline V gene encodes CDR1 SEHNR and CDR2 FQNEAQ (reference sequence). The CDR3: CASSLFHRDEKLFF. The CDR3 DNA reads TGTGCCAGCAGCTTATTTCACAGGGACGAAAAACTGTTTTTT.

The table lists this clonotype with many counts. This chain links TRBV6-5 with TRBJ2-5; 11 bases map to TRBD2. J gave up 5 bases and V 5 bases, and 7 bases lay outside the gene matches. Germline CDR1 reads MNHEY; CDR2 reads SVGAGI. This CDR3 has 15 residues. This CDR3 is CASSPTSGVTETQYF. As DNA, the CDR3 is TGTGCCAGCAGTCCGACTAGCGGGGTTACGGAGACCCAGTACTTC.

The rearrangement uses TRBV6-2 or TRBV6-3 and TRBJ2-7; the D gene is possibly TRBD1 (6 bases). The ends were cut back, 5 bases at V and 1 base at J, with 12 bases in the middle. CDR3 size: 14 residues. The germline V gene has CDR1 MNHEY and CDR2 SVGEGT. Here the CDR3 reads CASSDITGSYEQYF. Here the CDR3 DNA reads TGTGCCAGCAGTGATATAACAGGGTCCTACGAGCAGTACTTC.

There are a few counts of this clonotype. This sequence joins TRBV6-2 or TRBV6-3 and TRBJ2-7; D gene ambiguous. CDR3 length equals 13 residues. V lost 7 bases and J lost 5, with 15 bases in between. Germline V gene data show CDR1 as MNHEY and CDR2 as SVGEGT. The CDR3 reads CASTPAIVNEQYF. DNA for the CDR3: TGTGCCAGCACCCCAGCCATTGTGAACGAGCAGTACTTC.

This clonotype was counted many times. The CDR3 region has the DNA TGTGCTAGTGGTTTGGAAGGACAGGGAGAGACTGAAGCTTTCTTT. Translating gives CASGLEGQGETEAFF. The V and J genes are TRBV12-5 and TRBJ1-1, with 8 bases identical to TRBD1. This CDR3 region has 15 residues. CDR1 is LGHNT, CDR2 FRNRAP, per germline. With V trimmed by 1 base and J by 5 bases, 6 bases remained unmatched. Full variable domain (missing parts from reference TRBV12-5 and TRBJ1-1): DARVTQTPRHKVTEMGQEVTMRCQPILGHNTVFWYRQTMMQGLELLAYFRNRAPLDDSGMPKDRFSAEMPDATLATLKIQPSEPRDSAVYFCASGLEGQGETEAFFGQGTRLTVV.

This clonotype showed up many times. CDR3 sequence: CASSVIPGATGELFF. The CDR3 nucleotides read TGTGCCAGCAGTGTAATACCCGGGGCCACCGGGGAGCTGTTTTTT. This sequence joins TRBV2 and TRBJ2-2; D is perhaps TRBD1 or TRBD2 (5 bases each). The germline V and J ends were trimmed by 4 bases and 4 bases, with 13 bases remaining between them. CDR3 length: 15 residues. Germline V CDR1 and CDR2: SNHLY, FYNNEI.

This clonotype was observed a few times. The chain links TRBV5-4 to TRBJ2-3; D is tentatively TRBD1 or TRBD2 (5 bases each). V was cut by 3 bases and J by 6 bases, with 17 bases left in between. This CDR3 is built from 15 residues. Germline loops: CDR1 SGHNT, CDR2 YYREEE (reference sequence). CDR3 sequence: CASSSTGTLGDTQYF. In DNA, the CDR3 is TGTGCCAGCAGCTCAACCGGGACCCTGGGGGATACGCAGTATTTT.

This clonotype was seen at least ten times. The chain joins TRBV7-2 to TRBJ2-3; TRBD1 or TRBD2 may be the D gene (6 bases each). The V end was cut by 2 bases, the J end by 4 bases, with 16 bases between. The CDR3 sequence is 16 residues long. Germline V gene sequence: CDR1 SGHTA, CDR2 FQGNSA. This CDR3 is CASSLNTGRSADTQYF. For the CDR3, the DNA is TGTGCCAGCAGCTTAAACACAGGGAGGTCCGCAGATACGCAGTATTTT.

This clonotype was observed at least ten times. The chain has TRBV4-1 and TRBJ1-1; 9 bases align to TRBD1. CDR1 and CDR2 from the germline V gene are MGHRA and YSYEKL. This CDR3 is built from 15 residues. After removal of 4 bases from V and 0 bases from J, the junction contained 3 bases not matched to a gene. The CDR3 protein is CASSRTGAMNTEAFF. The CDR3 nucleotides are TGCGCCAGCAGCCGGACAGGGGCCATGAACACTGAAGCTTTCTTT.

This clonotype was seen a few times. This chain uses TRBV18 with TRBJ2-7; no firm D call. Trimming stripped 3 bases from V and 0 bases from J, with 12 bases between. Germline-derived CDR1 and CDR2 are KGHSH and LQKENI. The CDR3 has 15 amino acids. The CDR3 nucleotides read TGTGCCAGCTCACCGATGTTATCGAGCTCCTACGAGCAGTACTTC. This sequence encodes CASSPMLSSSYEQYF.

The V and J genes are TRBV6-4 and TRBJ2-1, with D possibly TRBD2 on 5 matching bases. The CDR3 is 15 residues long. Germline CDR1 MRHNA, CDR2 SNTAGT. V was pared by 8 bases and J by 0 bases, with 14 bases between. This CDR3 reads CASATREGSYNEQFF. The CDR3 nucleotides are TGTGCCAGCGCTACTAGAGAGGGCTCCTACAATGAGCAGTTCTTC.

The chain links TRBV6-2 or TRBV6-3 to TRBJ2-3; D remains ambiguous. With 0 bases removed from V and 2 bases from J, the gap between germline ends came to 6 bases. The germline V gene has CDR1 MNHEY and CDR2 SVGEGT. The CDR3 is 14 residues long. CDR3 sequence (DNA): TGTGCCAGCAGTTACTCAAGCCCCACAGATACGCAGTATTTT. Translated, it gives CASSYSSPTDTQYF.